Presented here are 5 T cell receptor beta chains from one specimen sequenced in a study of read filtering for tumor transcriptome and immune sequencing. The library was built from around 0.4 ug RNA with molecular barcoded adaptors for alpha/delta and beta/gamma chains. One entry per CDR3 protein, called by TCRdb with MiXCR from the reads. The table has around 40,000 distinct CDR3 sequences, approximately 13% seen once. The specimen sequenced was a population of CD138-negative cells sorted from bone marrow. Every receptor here comes from a donor aged 40 or older with multiple myeloma.

Comments on this clonotype: A much larger clone lies a single base off, so this may be a read error. The chain joins TRBV6-5 to TRBJ1-1; the D is unclear. This CDR3 is built from 13 residues. Germline assignment: CDR1 MNHEY and CDR2 SVGAGI. Here the CDR3 DNA reads TGTGCCAGCAGTGAGGTTTTAGGACCTGACGCTTTCTTT. This sequence encodes CASSEVLGPDAFF.

This clonotype was observed many times. V and J are TRBV20-1 and TRBJ1-5; D is unclear. In germline, CDR1 is DFQATT, CDR2 SNEGSKA (reference sequence). The CDR3 covers 16 residues. V was clipped by 6 bases and J by 4 bases, with 22 bases between them. Written as DNA, the CDR3 is TGCAGTGCCACATCCGGGTCTACCGTTGCGAATCAGCCCCAGCATTTT. Protein product: CSATSGSTVANQPQHF.

The chain combines TRBV5-1 with TRBJ2-5, with TRBD2 matching 10 bases. The CDR3 loop spans 16 amino acids. The junction had 9 bases not matched to a gene; V was cut back by 2 bases and J by 5 bases. Germline values: CDR1 SGHRS, CDR2 YFSETQ. CDR3 residues: CASSFVPGLAKETQYF. The DNA for the CDR3 is TGCGCCAGCAGCTTTGTACCGGGACTAGCGAAGGAGACCCAGTACTTC.

This clonotype has ten or more counts. The CDR3 region is CASSYSDQDIFQPQHF. CDR3 nucleotides: TGCGCCAGCAGCTACTCGGACCAAGACATCTTTCAGCCCCAGCATTTT. This chain uses TRBV4-1 with TRBJ1-5; D remains unclear. The V end lost 5 bases, the J end lost 6 bases, and 20 bases lay between the germline ends. This CDR3 comprises 16 residues. The V gene's germline CDR1 is MGHRA and CDR2 YSYEKL.

In its sample, this clonotype was seen a few times. The genes are TRBV2 and TRBJ2-4, with 10 bases aligning to TRBD1. J lost 0 bases, V lost 0 bases, and 2 bases had no gene match. Germline V gene lookup returns CDR1 SNHLY and CDR2 FYNNEI. CDR3 length: 17 amino acids. CDR3 in DNA: TGTGCCAGCAGTGAAGCGTGGGACAGGGGAGCCAAAAACATTCAGTACTTC. Translation gives CASSEAWDRGAKNIQYF.